Included here is one TCR beta chain sequence, with context. Germline V gene sequence: CDR1 SQVTM, CDR2 ANQGSEA. The junction had 6 bases not matched to a gene; V was cut back by 7 bases and J by 1 base. The CDR3 is 13 residues long. The sample is drawn from a study of T-cell memory formation after mild COVID-19. TCRdb redid the calling of the 5' RACE reads with MiXCR, one entry per CDR3 protein. The sample lists approximately 400,000 distinct CDR3 sequences, approximately 18% occurring once. The source is a man younger than 30 who had mild COVID-19 (a few samples of this study predate the infection). Cell type and time point are not known. The V gene is TRBV29-1, the J gene TRBJ1-2, with 7 nucleotides matching TRBD1. Material for sequencing was PBMCs or a T cell subset sorted from them (not recorded which). CDR3: CSARDSFNYGYTF. The CDR3 region has the DNA TGCAGCGCACGGGACAGTTTTAACTATGGCTACACCTTC.